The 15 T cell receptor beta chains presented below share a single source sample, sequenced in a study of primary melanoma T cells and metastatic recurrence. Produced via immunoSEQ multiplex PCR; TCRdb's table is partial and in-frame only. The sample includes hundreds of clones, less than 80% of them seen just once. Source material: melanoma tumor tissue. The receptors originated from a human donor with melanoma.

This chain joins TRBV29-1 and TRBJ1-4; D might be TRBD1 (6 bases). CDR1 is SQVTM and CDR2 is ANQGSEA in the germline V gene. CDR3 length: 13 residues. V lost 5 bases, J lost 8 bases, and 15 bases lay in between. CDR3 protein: CSVSPGVGEKLFF. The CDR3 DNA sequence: TGCAGCGTTAGTCCAGGGGTCGGCGAAAAACTGTTTTTT. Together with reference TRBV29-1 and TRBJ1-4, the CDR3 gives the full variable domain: SAVISQKPSRDICQRGTSLTIQCQVDSQVTMMFWYRQQPGQSLTLIATANQGSEATYESGFVIDKFPISRPNLTFSTLTVSNMSPEDSSIYLCSVSPGVGEKLFFGSGTQLSVL.

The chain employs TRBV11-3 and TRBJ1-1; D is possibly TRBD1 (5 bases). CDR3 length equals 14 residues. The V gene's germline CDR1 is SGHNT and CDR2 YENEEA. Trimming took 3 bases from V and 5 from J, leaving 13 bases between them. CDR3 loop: CASSFTVGLTEAFF. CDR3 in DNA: TGTGCCAGCAGCTTCACTGTGGGGCTTACTGAAGCTTTCTTT.

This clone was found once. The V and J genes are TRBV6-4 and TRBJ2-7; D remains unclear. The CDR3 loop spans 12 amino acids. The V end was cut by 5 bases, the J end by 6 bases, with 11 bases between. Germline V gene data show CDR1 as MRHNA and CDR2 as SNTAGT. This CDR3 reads CASSYDVGEQYV. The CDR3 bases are TGTGCCAGCAGTTACGATGTAGGCGAGCAGTACGTC.

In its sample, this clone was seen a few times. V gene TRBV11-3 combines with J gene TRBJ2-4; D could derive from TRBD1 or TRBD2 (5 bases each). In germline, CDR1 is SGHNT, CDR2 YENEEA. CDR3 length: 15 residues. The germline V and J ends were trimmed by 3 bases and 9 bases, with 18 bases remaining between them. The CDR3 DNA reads TGTGCCAGCAGCTTGTGGGACCGCGTGGGGTCCATTCAGTACTTC. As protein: CASSLWDRVGSIQYF.

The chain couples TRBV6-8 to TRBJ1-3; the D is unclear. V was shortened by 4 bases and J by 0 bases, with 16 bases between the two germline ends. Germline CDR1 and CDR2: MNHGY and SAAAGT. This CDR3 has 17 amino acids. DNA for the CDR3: TGTGCCAGCAGTTTCCGGACGGAAATACACTCTGGAAACACCATATATTTT. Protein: CASSFRTEIHSGNTIYF.

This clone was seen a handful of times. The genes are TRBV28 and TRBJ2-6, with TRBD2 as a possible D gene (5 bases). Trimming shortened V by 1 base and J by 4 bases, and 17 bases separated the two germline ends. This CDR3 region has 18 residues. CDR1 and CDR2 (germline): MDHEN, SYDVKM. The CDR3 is CASSLFVWAGVGANVLTF. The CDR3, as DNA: TGTGCCAGCAGTTTATTCGTCTGGGCCGGGGTCGGGGCCAACGTCCTGACTTTC.

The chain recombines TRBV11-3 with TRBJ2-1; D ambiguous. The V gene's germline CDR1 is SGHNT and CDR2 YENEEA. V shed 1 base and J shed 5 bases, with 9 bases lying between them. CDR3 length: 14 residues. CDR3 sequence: CASSLVGWDNEQFF. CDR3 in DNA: TGTGCCAGCAGCTTAGTGGGTTGGGACAATGAGCAGTTCTTC.

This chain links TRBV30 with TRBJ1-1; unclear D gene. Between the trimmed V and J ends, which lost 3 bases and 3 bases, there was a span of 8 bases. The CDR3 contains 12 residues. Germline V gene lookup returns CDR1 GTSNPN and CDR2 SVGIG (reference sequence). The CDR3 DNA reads TGTGCCTGGAGCCCTGGGGACACTGAAGCTTTCTTT. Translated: CAWSPGDTEAFF.

CDR3 amino acids: CASSYVQGRTDSPLHF. The CDR3 nucleotides are TGTGCCAGCAGTTATGTCCAGGGCCGTACGGATTCACCCCTCCACTTT. The chain is built from TRBV28 and TRBJ1-6; D is possibly TRBD1 (5 bases). Between the trimmed V and J ends, which lost 4 bases and 8 bases, there was a span of 18 bases. The CDR3 length is 16 residues. CDR1 is MDHEN and CDR2 is SYDVKM in the germline V gene.

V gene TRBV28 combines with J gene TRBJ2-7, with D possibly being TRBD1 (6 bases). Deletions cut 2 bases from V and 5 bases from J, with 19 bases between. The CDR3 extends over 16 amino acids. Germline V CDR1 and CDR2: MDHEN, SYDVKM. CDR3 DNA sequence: TGTGCCAGCAGTTTAGGTGTGGCAGGGGTAAGAAACGAGCAGTACTTC. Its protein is CASSLGVAGVRNEQYF. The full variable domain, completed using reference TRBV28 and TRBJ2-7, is DVKVTQSSRYLVKRTGEKVFLECVQDMDHENMFWYRQDPGLGLRLIYFSYDVKMKEKGDIPEGYSVSREKKERFSLILESASTNQTSMYLCASSLGVAGVRNEQYFGPGTRLTVT.

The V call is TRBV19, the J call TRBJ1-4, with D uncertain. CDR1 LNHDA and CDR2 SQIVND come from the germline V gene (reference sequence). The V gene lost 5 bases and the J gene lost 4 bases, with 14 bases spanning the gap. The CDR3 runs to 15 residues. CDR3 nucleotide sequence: TGTGCCAGTAGTTTCCCCGGGAGCAGTAATGAAAAACTGTTTTTT. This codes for CASSFPGSSNEKLFF.

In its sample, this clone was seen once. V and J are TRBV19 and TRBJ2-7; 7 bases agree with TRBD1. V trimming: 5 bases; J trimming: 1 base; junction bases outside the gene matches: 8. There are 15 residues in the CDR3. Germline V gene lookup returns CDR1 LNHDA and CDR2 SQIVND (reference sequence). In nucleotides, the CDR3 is TGTGCCAGTAGTTCCTCCGGGACAGCTTCCTACGAGCAGTACTTC. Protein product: CASSSSGTASYEQYF.

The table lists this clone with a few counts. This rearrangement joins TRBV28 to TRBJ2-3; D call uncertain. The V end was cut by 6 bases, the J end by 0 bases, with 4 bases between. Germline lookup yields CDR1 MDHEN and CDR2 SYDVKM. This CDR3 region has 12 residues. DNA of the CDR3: TGTGCCAGCAGGGTAAGCACAGATACGCAGTATTTT. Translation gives CASRVSTDTQYF.

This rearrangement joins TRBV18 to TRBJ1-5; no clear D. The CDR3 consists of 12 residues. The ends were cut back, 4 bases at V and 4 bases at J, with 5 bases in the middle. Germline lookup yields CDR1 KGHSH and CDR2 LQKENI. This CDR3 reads CASSLENQPQHF. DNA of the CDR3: TGTGCCAGCTCACTTGAAAATCAGCCCCAGCATTTT. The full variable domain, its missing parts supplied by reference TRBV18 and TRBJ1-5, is NAGVMQNPRHLVRRRGQEARLRCSPMKGHSHVYWYRQLPEEGLKFMVYLQKENIIDESGMPKERFSAEFPKEGPSILRIQQVVRGDSAAYFCASSLENQPQHFGDGTRLSIL.

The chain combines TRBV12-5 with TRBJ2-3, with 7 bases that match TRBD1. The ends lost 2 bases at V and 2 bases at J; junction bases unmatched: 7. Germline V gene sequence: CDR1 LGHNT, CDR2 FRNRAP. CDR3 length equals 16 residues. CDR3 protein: CASGLPSGGVTDTQYF. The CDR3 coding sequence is TGTGCTAGTGGTTTGCCCTCAGGGGGAGTCACAGATACGCAGTATTTT. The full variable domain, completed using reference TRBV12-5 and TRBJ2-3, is DARVTQTPRHKVTEMGQEVTMRCQPILGHNTVFWYRQTMMQGLELLAYFRNRAPLDDSGMPKDRFSAEMPDATLATLKIQPSEPRDSAVYFCASGLPSGGVTDTQYFGPGTRLTVL.